Below, 3 T cell receptor beta chains from the same sample are listed, as sequenced in a study of control samples from healthy donors and cancer patients. Clones were read by immunoSEQ multiplex PCR, and TCRdb kept only the in-frame ones, dropping some. The sample shows fewer than 120,000 clones, 88% of them seen only once. The specimen sequenced was PBMCs. These receptors were obtained from a woman aged 60-75 years with lung cancer.

This clone was counted between two and nine times. The chain uses TRBV7-2 and TRBJ1-6, with D perhaps TRBD1 (5 bases). Trimming left V 2 bases short and J 7 bases short, with 12 bases between. The CDR3 runs 15 residues. The germline V gene has CDR1 SGHTA and CDR2 FQGNSA. The CDR3 nucleotides read TGTGCCAGCAGCTTATTTGGGACTTACAATTCACCCCTCCACTTT. It translates to CASSLFGTYNSPLHF.

J is TRBJ2-7 and V is TRBV3-1 (or the pseudogene TRBV3-2), with TRBD2 matching over 10 bases. Germline values: CDR1 LGHDT, CDR2 YNNKEL (reference sequence). Losses at the gene ends were 4 bases for V and 6 bases for J; bases not matched to a gene: 15. The CDR3 has 17 residues. CDR3 DNA: TGTGCCAGCAGCCGACCAGGGGAGCGGGGGGGCGCAAGCGAGCAGTACTTC. This sequence encodes CASSRPGERGGASEQYF.

This chain uses TRBV19 with TRBJ1-4; no reliable D call. CDR1 is LNHDA and CDR2 is SQIVND in the germline V gene (reference sequence). V lost 6 bases and J lost 7, with 21 bases in between. The CDR3 is made up of 16 amino acids. In DNA form, the CDR3 reads TGTGCCAGTAGCCTCCGGGCCTCCAACGCCGGTGAAAAACTGTTTTTT. It codes for CASSLRASNAGEKLFF.